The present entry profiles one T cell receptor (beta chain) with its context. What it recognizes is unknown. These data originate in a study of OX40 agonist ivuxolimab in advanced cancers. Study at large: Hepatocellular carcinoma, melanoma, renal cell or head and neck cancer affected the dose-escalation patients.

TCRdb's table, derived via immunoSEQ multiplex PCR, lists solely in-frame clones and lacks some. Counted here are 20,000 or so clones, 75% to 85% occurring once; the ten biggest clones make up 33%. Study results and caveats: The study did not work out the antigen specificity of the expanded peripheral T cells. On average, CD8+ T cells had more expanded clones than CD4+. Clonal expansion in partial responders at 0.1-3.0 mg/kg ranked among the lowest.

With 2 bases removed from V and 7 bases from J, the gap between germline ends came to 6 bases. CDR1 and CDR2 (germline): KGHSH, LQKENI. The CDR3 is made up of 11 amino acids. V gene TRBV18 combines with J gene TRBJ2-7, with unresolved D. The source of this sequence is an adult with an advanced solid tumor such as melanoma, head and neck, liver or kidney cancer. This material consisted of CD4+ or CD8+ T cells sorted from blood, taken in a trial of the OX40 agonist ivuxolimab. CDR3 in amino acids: CASSPAEEQYF. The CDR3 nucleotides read TGTGCCAGCTCACCAGCCGAGGAGCAGTACTTC.